This T cell receptor (beta chain) was observed in a study of identical twins (dated by TCRdb to 2015 to 2016). Turning to the overall study: To test whether fetal clonotypes persist, this study deep-sequenced TCR alpha and beta repertoires from monozygotic twins, from unrelated adults of various ages, and from cord blood. To rule out contamination, replicate twin experiments were performed at different times with different library preparation protocols.

Study-wide findings and limitations: Fewer insertions were carried by abundant cord blood beta clonotypes; a weaker similar trend was observed in young adult naive repertoires, while no such trend was observed in memory repertoires. Because the same donors could not be followed over many years, the conclusions relied on cross-sectional statistical analysis. Compared with coincidental sharing between unrelated individuals, an excess of low generation-probability sequences was observed among out-of-frame TCR alpha sequences shared between twins. Zero-insertion analyses could be partly confounded by invariant T cells such as MAIT and iNKT, though diverse VJ usage argued against such confounding for most clonotypes. In monozygotic twins, out-of-frame TCR alpha sharing was systematically underestimated by recombination models, although the models agreed with sharing between unrelated individuals. The excess sharing between twins in beta out-of-frame sequences was weaker because fewer shared sequences reduced the signal-to-noise ratio.

Only healthy Caucasian donors were included. The sample holds many counts of this clonotype. Its target antigen remains unknown. No base-level quality is on record; no much larger clone is a single base apart. The germline V gene (reference sequence) supplies CDR1 MNHEY and CDR2 SMNVEV. There are 14 amino acids in the CDR3, from cysteine to phenylalanine inclusive. Of all the DNA, just the CDR3 is kept, 42 bases in frame from base 1. V is cut back by 4 bases and J by 4 bases, with 4 bases in the junction unmatched. Library preparation used 5' RACE. TCRdb names Illumina HiSeq 2000 as the instrument used. A universal primer binding site was introduced by template switching, and a unique molecular identifier was present in the final cDNA, enabling accurate counting of TCR cDNA molecules. Specific primers in the conserved constant-segment region were used to synthesize first-strand cDNA for the TCR alpha and beta chains. Each cDNA library was double barcoded, with a SMART-Mk sample barcode plus Illumina barcodes, to control for contamination. Two successive PCR steps introduced TruSeq adapter sequences along with Illumina sample barcodes. The Illumina HiSeq platform was used with custom primers to sequence TCR alpha and beta cDNA libraries. Turning to the authors' computational methods: Unique molecular identifiers were extracted from raw reads with MiGEC, and CDR3 positions were determined with MiXCR. Recombination models were inferred per individual with the repgenHMM and IGoR tools using an EM algorithm. Shared clonotypes were analyzed with the tcR package in R, and sharing was normalized by the product of cloneset sizes. Out-of-frame nonproductive sequences were analyzed to study raw recombination free of thymic and clonal selection effects. In-frame beta chains were kept once TCRdb had trimmed the public reads at Q25 with fastp and called clones with MiXCR. When rows share a CDR3 protein, they turn into one entry using the most common DNA and genes. TCRdb, not the authors, supplied the V and J calls. The sample table contains 1.5 million to 2 million distinct CDR3 sequences; only one count was recorded for around a third of them. Of the sample, more than 0.25% is held by the ten largest clones.

This TCR derives from a newborn girl in good health. The sequence joins TRBV27 to TRBJ2-3; 8 bases in the junction line up with TRBD2. The sample consisted of cord blood. In nucleotides, the sequence is TGTGCCAGCAGTTCAACGGGAGGGCCAGATACGCAGTATTTT. Its translation is CASSSTGGPDTQYF.